Only a few counts were recorded for the clone carrying this T cell receptor beta chain. What it binds is not known. A patient was excluded if there was uncontrolled infection, other autoimmune disease, pregnancy or lactation. The PBMCs were sourced from fresh peripheral blood (around 9.3 ml). This entry belongs to a study of T cells in Graves' hyperthyroidism and ophthalmopathy. The TCR beta CDR3 regions underwent amplification using RNA transcripts as the source. The primer set for the first-round RT-PCR of the TCR CDR3 was HTBI. TCRdb re-called the multiplex PCR reads through MiXCR, storing one row per CDR3 protein. The data show around 580,000 distinct CDR3 sequences, with over 15% seen just once and approximately 20% held by the top ten. The CDR3 loop spans 15 amino acids. Trimming at V came to 1 base and at J to 2 bases, leaving 1 base not matched to a gene. The germline V gene encodes CDR1 SQVTM and CDR2 ANQGSEA.

Whole-study results and caveats: A model using 13 V-J features told ophthalmopathy apart from stable hyperthyroidism. Ophthalmopathy was identified by the model a median approximately 6.9 months ahead of onset.

This clonotype was sampled from a woman between 18 and 29 years old with Graves' hyperthyroidism. The chain carries TRBV29-1 and TRBJ2-7, with 14 bases fitting TRBD2. Sequenced sample: blood. The CDR3: CSVEGLAGGTYEQYF. CDR3 DNA: TGCAGCGTTGAAGGACTAGCGGGAGGGACCTACGAGCAGTACTTC.